A single sample gave rise to the 16 T cell receptor beta chains below, sequenced in a study of beta chain features in type 1 diabetes. The investigators reverse transcribed all of the isolated RNA, so they sequenced expressed TCRB transcripts. Clones were read by immunoSEQ multiplex PCR, and TCRdb kept only the in-frame ones, dropping some. The sample contains over 700,000 clones, roughly a sixth of which appear only once. The sequenced sample was naive CD4+ T cells from blood. These receptors were obtained from a woman aged 18 to 35 in good health.

This clone was seen more than once but under ten times. J is TRBJ2-2 and V is TRBV18; maybe TRBD1 (6 bases). Trimming removed 4 bases at V and 2 bases at J, with 14 bases between. Germline V gene sequence: CDR1 KGHSH, CDR2 LQKENI. The CDR3 sequence is 16 residues long. The CDR3 loop is CASSQPGQQNTGELFF. Here the CDR3 DNA reads TGTGCCAGCTCACAACCGGGACAACAAAACACCGGGGAGCTGTTTTTT.

Details on this clone: At one end, the junction sequence differs from germline, possibly due to a read error. The chain is built from TRBV7-7 and TRBJ2-7; D gene ambiguous. This CDR3 spans 13 amino acids. Germline CDR1 is SSHAT and CDR2 is FNYEAQ (reference sequence). This CDR3 is CASSLNIADEQYF. CDR3 sequence (DNA): TGTGCTAGCAGCCTAAACATAGCCGACGAGCAGTACTTC.

The V gene is TRBV7-2, the J gene TRBJ2-4; D call uncertain. The CDR3 sequence is 15 residues long. The V gene lost 2 bases and the J gene lost 6 bases, with 14 bases spanning the gap. CDR1 is SGHTA, CDR2 FQGNSA, per germline. The CDR3 region has the DNA TGTGCCAGCAGCTTATCATTCCATTGGGGAAACATTCAGTACTTC. Its translation: CASSLSFHWGNIQYF.

A few counts support this clone. The rearrangement links TRBV5-4 to TRBJ2-1; D gene uncertain. Germline lookup yields CDR1 SGHNT and CDR2 YYREEE (reference sequence). V was trimmed by 0 bases and J by 8 bases, leaving 15 bases between them. This CDR3 comprises 15 residues. The CDR3 coding sequence is TGTGCCAGCAGCTTGGCGAATTACGGATTTGATGAGCAGTTCTTC. Amino acid sequence: CASSLANYGFDEQFF.

This clone was detected a few times. The V gene is TRBV11-1, the J gene TRBJ2-1; D not certain. This CDR3 region has 14 residues. Deletions cut 1 base from V and 8 bases from J, with 12 bases between. CDR1 and CDR2 from the germline V gene are SGHAT and FQDESV (reference sequence). CDR3 loop: CASSLDTVGDEQFF. As DNA, the CDR3 is TGTGCCAGCAGCTTAGACACTGTTGGGGATGAGCAGTTCTTC.

The rearrangement links TRBV28 to TRBJ1-2; D unclear. V lost 10 bases, J lost 4 bases, and 13 bases lay in between. Germline values: CDR1 MDHEN, CDR2 SYDVKM. The CDR3 is 12 residues long. The CDR3 nucleotides are TGTGCCACCGGACGAGGCTCCTATGGCTACACCTTC. Translating gives CATGRGSYGYTF.

This clone was detected a few times. The chain recombines TRBV5-1 with TRBJ2-5, with D possibly TRBD1 on 6 matching bases. This CDR3 has 13 residues. Germline V gene sequence: CDR1 SGHRS, CDR2 YFSETQ. Trimming took off 4 bases at V and 2 bases at J, with 9 bases between the two ends. This CDR3 is CASSVQGQETQYF. The DNA for the CDR3 is TGCGCCAGCAGCGTACAGGGACAAGAGACCCAGTACTTC.

The CDR3 here is CAINELAGTPYEQYF. CDR3 coding DNA: TGTGCCATCAACGAACTAGCGGGAACCCCCTACGAGCAGTACTTC. The chain has TRBV10-3 and TRBJ2-7; 10 positions agree with TRBD2. Germline V gene sequence: CDR1 ENHRY, CDR2 SYGVKD. The CDR3 sequence is 15 residues long. The V gene end was trimmed by 7 bases and the J gene end by 2 bases; junction bases not matched to a gene: 8.

In this sample, this clone turned up a few times. The V and J genes are TRBV5-1 and TRBJ2-2, with 7 bases identical to TRBD2. CDR1 is SGHRS and CDR2 is YFSETQ in the germline V gene. V gave up 4 bases and J gave up 4 bases; unmatched junction bases: 7. This CDR3 is 15 amino acids long. CDR3 coding DNA: TGCGCCAGCAGCCTCGGGACTACCGTCACCGGGGAGCTGTTTTTT. Amino acids: CASSLGTTVTGELFF.

This clone was detected only a few times. The rearrangement joins TRBV4-2 to TRBJ2-7; 7 bases match TRBD2. Germline CDR1 LGHNA, CDR2 YNFKEQ. Losses at the gene ends were 1 base for V and 2 bases for J; bases not matched to a gene: 8. The length of the CDR3 is 16 residues. For the CDR3, the DNA is TGTGCCAGCAGCCAAGGATGGGGGAGGGAGGCCTACGAGCAGTACTTC. Translation gives CASSQGWGREAYEQYF.

The V call is TRBV10-3, the J call TRBJ2-7, with TRBD2 matching 9 bases. With 0 bases clipped from V and 0 bases from J, the junction kept 12 bases outside the gene matches. This CDR3 comprises 19 residues. From germline, CDR1 is ENHRY and CDR2 SYGVKD. This CDR3 reads CAISESPGAGGTPSYEQYF. For the CDR3, the DNA is TGTGCCATCAGTGAGTCCCCGGGGGCGGGAGGGACCCCCTCCTACGAGCAGTACTTC.

The rearrangement joins TRBV14 to TRBJ2-5; the D is unclear. The CDR3 has 14 amino acids. Between the trimmed V and J ends, which lost 0 bases and 3 bases, there was a span of 8 bases. Per the germline V gene, CDR1 is SGHDN and CDR2 is FVKESK. CDR3 amino acids: CASSQEWVEETQYF. The CDR3 DNA reads as TGTGCCAGCAGCCAAGAGTGGGTAGAAGAGACCCAGTACTTC.

This chain uses TRBV11-3 with TRBJ2-2; 7 bases map to TRBD2. Germline CDR1 SGHNT, CDR2 YENEEA. This CDR3 is built from 16 residues. Trimming cost V 5 bases and J 2 bases; bases outside gene matches: 8. This CDR3 is CASSPRGGVNTGELFF. CDR3 coding DNA: TGTGCCAGCAGCCCCCGTGGGGGGGTTAACACCGGGGAGCTGTTTTTT.

This clone occurred a few times. The chain carries TRBV2 and TRBJ1-5, with 12 bases aligning to TRBD1. CDR3 length: 14 residues. Trimming at V came to 7 bases and at J to 11 bases, leaving 9 bases not matched to a gene. In germline, CDR1 is SNHLY, CDR2 FYNNEI. The chain's CDR3 is CASTFRDRGQSQHF. The CDR3, as DNA: TGTGCCAGCACCTTCCGGGACAGGGGGCAATCCCAGCATTTT.

This clone has only a few counts. This rearrangement joins TRBV15 to TRBJ2-3, with TRBD2 matching 8 bases. The germline CDR1 and CDR2 sequences are LNHNV and YYDKDF (reference sequence). The CDR3 spans 16 residues. The junction had 5 bases not matched to a gene; V was cut back by 3 bases and J by 0 bases. This chain's CDR3 is CATSRPGGASTDTQYF. CDR3 nucleotides: TGTGCCACCAGCAGGCCGGGAGGGGCTAGCACAGATACGCAGTATTTT.

This sequence joins TRBV7-9 and TRBJ1-2; D might be TRBD1 (5 bases). The germline V gene has CDR1 SEHNR and CDR2 FQNEAQ (reference sequence). CDR3 length: 14 amino acids. Trimming stripped 1 base from V and 4 bases from J, with 10 bases between. The CDR3: CASSLGVGTYGYTF. In nucleotides, the CDR3 is TGTGCCAGCAGCTTAGGTGTGGGGACCTATGGCTACACCTTC.